Given below is one T cell receptor (beta chain) in context. The data were taken from a study of blood T cell repertoires in COVID-19. Overall study context: Samples taken during acute and convalescent COVID-19 were collected in the United States, Italy and Spain. Sources were T cells, B-cell-depleted T cells, or PBMCs; the material itself was cDNA or gDNA.

As processed by the authors: The assay estimated nucleated cells by amplifying reference gene primers. Profiling relied on immunoSEQ multiplex PCR, and the TCRdb table lists in-frame clones only, not all of them. D and trimming were read from the DNA, whereas the V and J calls and clone size are those reported in that table. The sample records tens of thousands of clones, roughly 89% being singletons. The sequenced material came from peripheral blood. This clonotype was sampled from a man between 65 and 85 years old with active COVID-19.

This chain's CDR3 is CASSQGRGGDTDTQYF. The CDR3 DNA reads as TGTGCCAGCAGCCAAGGGCGGGGGGGCGACACAGATACGCAGTATTTT. This rearrangement joins TRBV3-1 (or the pseudogene TRBV3-2) to TRBJ2-3, with TRBD2 matching 9 bases. V lost 1 base, J lost 2 bases, and 4 bases stayed unmatched. The CDR3 contains 16 residues. Germline V gives CDR1 LGHDT, CDR2 YNNKEL (reference sequence).